This TCR beta chain appears in the sequencing data of a study of beta chain features in type 1 diabetes. Study-wide background: Patients shared similar age, gender and cell yields with healthy donors.

Germline CDR1 and CDR2: SGHAT and FQNNGV. The CDR3 contains 14 residues. The germline V and J ends were trimmed by 1 base and 5 bases, with 11 bases remaining between them. Reverse transcribing all isolated RNA meant expressed TCRB transcripts were sequenced. Profiling relied on immunoSEQ multiplex PCR, and the TCRdb table lists in-frame clones only, not all of them. The table records roughly 290,000 clones, 15% of them present only once. This clone occurred a few times. Its antigen remains unidentified. Broader study findings: VDJ junctions from type 1 diabetes patients carried fewer insertions and larger deletions. Naive, central memory and Treg TCRB repertoires seemed to resemble each other more closely in patients than they did in healthy donors. Type 1 diabetes patients showed a moderate but significant shortening of TCRB CDR3s in all four CD4+ subsets.

The sample comprised naive CD4+ T cells from blood. The rearrangement uses TRBV11-2 and TRBJ1-1; the D gene is possibly TRBD1 (5 bases). The sequence derives from a man younger than 35 with type 1 diabetes. CDR3: CASSLGLGGTEAFF. DNA of the CDR3: TGTGCCAGCAGCTTAGGGCTGGGGGGGACTGAAGCTTTCTTT.